This TCR beta chain appears in the sequencing data of a study of T cell repertoires in cytomegalovirus infection (dated by TCRdb to about 2019). The study in broad terms: The peptide stimulations were aimed at well-studied HLA-B-restricted epitopes as well as recently identified HLA-C-restricted CMV epitopes, whose presentation resists viral immunomodulation. The HLA type of each donor mattered for the analysis, because public TCR beta signatures pointed to carriage of CMV infection along with the matching HLA type. The full study reports these points: Carriers of CMV infection plus the relevant HLA type were discriminated by the cumulative frequency of public TCR beta family members in the study cohort and in an independent approximately 360-donor cohort. The ex vivo response was dominated by HLA-C-restricted CMV-specific TCR beta clonotypes, which also provided the single most frequent clonotype in two of eight donors.

On this clonotype: It lacks a known antigen. No much larger clone is present one base from it, and per-base qualities are unavailable.

The treatment or condition label of this sample denotes: in vitro stimulation with specific CMV peptide epitopes to enrich CMV-specific T cells. Sequencing instrument: Illumina HiSeq 1500. TCRdb reprocessed the public reads (quality trimming at Q25 with fastp, clone calling with MiXCR) and kept in-frame beta chains. CDR3 protein duplicates are merged, each entry listing the most common genes and DNA. The sample profile shows 700,000 to 850,000 distinct CDR3 sequences; about 30% of them were found once. The ten largest clones add up to around 12% of the sample. Taken from the germline V gene, the CDR1 and CDR2 loops are SGHVS and FNYEAQ. Trimming costs V 4 bases and J 0 bases, and their ends lie 13 bases apart. The cysteine opens and the phenylalanine closes a CDR3 of 15 amino acids. The read is trimmed to its CDR3 DNA, 45 bases read in frame from base 1.

This clonotype originated in a human donor in good health (CMV status not recorded). Some clones in this sample may be carry-over from other donors' samples. In this chain, TRBV7-6 is recombined with TRBJ2-7; the D segment cannot be called with confidence. The sample was cultured CD8+ T cells from PBMCs, taken from culture after CMV antigen stimulation. The CDR3 protein is CASSSLEEFSYEQYF. The bases are TGTGCCAGCAGCTCCCTTGAGGAATTCTCCTACGAGCAGTACTTC.